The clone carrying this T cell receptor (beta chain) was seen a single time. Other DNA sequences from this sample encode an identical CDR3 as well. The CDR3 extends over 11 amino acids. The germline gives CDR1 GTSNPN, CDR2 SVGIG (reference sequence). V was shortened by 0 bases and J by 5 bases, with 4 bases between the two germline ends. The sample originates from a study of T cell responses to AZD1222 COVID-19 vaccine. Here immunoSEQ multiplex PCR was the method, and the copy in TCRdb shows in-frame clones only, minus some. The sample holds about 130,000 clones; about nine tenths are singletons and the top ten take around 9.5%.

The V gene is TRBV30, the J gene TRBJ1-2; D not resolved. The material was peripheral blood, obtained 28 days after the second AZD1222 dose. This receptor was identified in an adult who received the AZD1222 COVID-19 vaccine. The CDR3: CAWSVGYGYTF. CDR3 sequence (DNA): TGTGCCTGGAGTGTCGGATATGGCTACACCTTC.